These T cell receptor beta chains were read from a single sample in a study of blood T cell repertoires in COVID-19. Here immunoSEQ multiplex PCR was the method, and the copy in TCRdb shows in-frame clones only, minus some. Seen here are 300,000 to 400,000 clones, roughly 90% observed once, and the top ten hold about 4%. What was sequenced was PBMCs or T cells enriched from blood (not recorded which). The origin of the receptors is a woman in her twenties or thirties who had been exposed to COVID-19. CDR3s include the opening cysteine and the closing phenylalanine or tryptophan. The D gene is left open where the match is weak. Clone sizes are given selectively: once, few, many, or a class where the clone is expanded.

v_gene	j_gene	abundance	d_gene	CDR3aa	CDR3nt
TRBV15	TRBJ2-1	.	.	CATSRGSGEYNEQFF	TGTGCCACCAGCAGAGGCTCGGGGGAGTACAATGAGCAGTTCTTC
TRBV30	TRBJ2-7	.	.	CAWSFSSYEQYF	TGTGCCTGGAGTTTCAGCTCCTACGAGCAGTACTTC
TRBV9	TRBJ2-5	.	TRBD2	CASSTGSGGAGETQYF	TGTGCCAGCAGCACCGGGAGCGGGGGGGCCGGTGAGACCCAGTACTTC
TRBV5-4	TRBJ2-7	.	TRBD2	CASSPTGTSGGSFPGEQYF	TGTGCCAGCAGCCCAACCGGGACTAGCGGGGGCTCGTTTCCGGGGGAGCAGTACTTC
TRBV5-1	TRBJ1-1	.	.	CASSGWAGMNTEAFF	TGCGCCAGCAGTGGGTGGGCGGGCATGAACACTGAAGCTTTCTTT
TRBV4-1	TRBJ1-2	once	TRBD1	CASSQGGTGPYGYTF	TGCGCCAGCAGCCAAGGCGGGACAGGGCCCTATGGCTACACCTTC
TRBV9	TRBJ1-2	.	TRBD1	CASSVVTGVNYGYTF	TGTGCCAGCAGCGTAGTGACAGGGGTTAACTATGGCTACACCTTC
TRBV19	TRBJ1-2	.	.	CATNRGGGINYGYTF	TGTGCCACTAACCGCGGGGGAGGGATCAACTATGGCTACACCTTC
TRBV2	TRBJ1-5	.	.	CAGTEQGQPQHF	TGTGCCGGAACCGAGCAGGGACAGCCCCAGCATTTT
TRBV14	TRBJ2-7	.	.	CASSQDRLSLATAGTQERYEQYF	TGTGCCAGCAGCCAAGACCGACTTTCGTTAGCGACAGCCGGGACACAAGAACGCTACGAGCAGTACTTC
TRBV4-2	TRBJ2-7	.	.	CASSQIISGSSYEQYF	TGTGCCAGCAGCCAGATCATTTCGGGGAGCTCCTACGAGCAGTACTTC
TRBV19	TRBJ1-2	.	.	CASSTKGGTVHYGYTF	TGTGCCAGTAGTACCAAGGGAGGCACAGTTCACTATGGCTACACCTTC
TRBV9	TRBJ2-7	.	TRBD1	CASSLTGGEQYF	TGTGCCAGCAGCTTGACAGGGGGAGAGCAGTACTTC
TRBV4-3	TRBJ1-2	once	TRBD1	CASSQDWRQGAGGYTF	TGCGCCAGCAGCCAAGATTGGCGACAGGGGGCTGGTGGCTACACCTTC
TRBV2	TRBJ2-7	once	TRBD1	CASRAGTGNAYEQYF	TGTGCCAGCAGGGCCGGGACAGGGAACGCCTACGAGCAGTACTTC
TRBV2	TRBJ2-6	.	.	CASSEGNRVGANVLTF	TGTGCCAGCAGTGAAGGGAACAGGGTTGGGGCCAACGTCCTGACTTTC
TRBV6-5	TRBJ1-1	.	TRBD1	CASSRQGGAFF	TGTGCCAGCAGTCGACAGGGGGGAGCTTTCTTT
TRBV27	TRBJ2-3	.	TRBD2	CASSYKRGVTDTQYF	TGTGCCAGCAGTTATAAGCGGGGGGTCACAGATACGCAGTATTTT
TRBV29-1	TRBJ1-2	once	.	CSVDSYGYTF	TGCAGCGTTGACAGTTATGGCTACACCTTC
TRBV10-3	TRBJ2-3	.	TRBD2	CAIKGSGGTDTQYF	TGTGCCATCAAGGGTTCGGGGGGAACAGATACGCAGTATTTT
TRBV12-3/TRBV12-4	TRBJ1-2	few	TRBD1	CASSSTGGAGYTF	TGTGCCAGCAGCTCCACAGGGGGGGCTGGCTACACCTTC